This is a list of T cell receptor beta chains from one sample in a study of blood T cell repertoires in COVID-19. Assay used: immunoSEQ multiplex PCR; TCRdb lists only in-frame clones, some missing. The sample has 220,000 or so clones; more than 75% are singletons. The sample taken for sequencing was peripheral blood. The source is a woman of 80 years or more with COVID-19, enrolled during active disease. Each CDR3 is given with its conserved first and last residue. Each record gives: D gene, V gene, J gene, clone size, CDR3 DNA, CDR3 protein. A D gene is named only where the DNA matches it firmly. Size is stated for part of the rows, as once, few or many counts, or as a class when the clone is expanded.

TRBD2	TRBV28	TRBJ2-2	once	TGTGCCAGCAAGGACGCTAGCGGGATGAACACCGGGGAGCTGTTTTTT	CASKDASGMNTGELFF
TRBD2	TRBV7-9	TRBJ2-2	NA	TGTGCCAGCAGCCCGACGGGGGGGCTTACCGGGGAGCTGTTTTTT	CASSPTGGLTGELFF
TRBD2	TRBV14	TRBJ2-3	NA	TGTGCCAGCAGCCAGGGGCTAGCGGGAGTCCGGGATACGCAGTATTTT	CASSQGLAGVRDTQYF
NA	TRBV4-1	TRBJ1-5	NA	TGCGCCAGCAGCCAAGGTCCTAACGGTCAGCCCCAGCATTTT	CASSQGPNGQPQHF
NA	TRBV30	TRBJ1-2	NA	TGTGCCTGGAAATTGGAACAGGTCTATGGCTACACCTTC	CAWKLEQVYGYTF
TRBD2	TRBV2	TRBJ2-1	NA	TGTGCCAGCAGGGCGAATAGCGGGGGGGCGCAGTTCTTC	CASRANSGGAQFF
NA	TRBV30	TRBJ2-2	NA	TGTGCCTGGAGTCCTACGCCCGGGGAGCTGTTTTTT	CAWSPTPGELFF
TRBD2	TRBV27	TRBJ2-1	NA	TGTGCCAGCAGTCCTAGCGGGAACACCTACAATGAGCAGTTCTTC	CASSPSGNTYNEQFF
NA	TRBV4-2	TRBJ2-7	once	TGTGCCAGCAGCTCTTATTCCTACGAGCAGTACTTC	CASSSYSYEQYF
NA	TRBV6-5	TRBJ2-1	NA	TGTGCCAGCAACCGGAGGGCGAGGGCCAATGAGCAGTTCTTC	CASNRRARANEQFF
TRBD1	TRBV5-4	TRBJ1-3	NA	TGTGCCAGCACTTTGAAAACGACAGGGACTAGAAGCACCATATATTTT	CASTLKTTGTRSTIYF
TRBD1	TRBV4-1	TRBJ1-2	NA	TGCGCCAGCAGCCTACTTCCTGGGACAGGGTATACCTATGGCTACACCTTC	CASSLLPGTGYTYGYTF
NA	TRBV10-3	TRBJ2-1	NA	TGTGCCACTTCCTCCGGGAATGAGCAGTTCTTC	CATSSGNEQFF
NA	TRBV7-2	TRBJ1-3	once	TGTGCCAGCAGCTCCCAATCTATCTCTGGAAACACCATATATTTT	CASSSQSISGNTIYF
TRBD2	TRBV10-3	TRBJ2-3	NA	TGTGCCATCAGCGGGAGGGCGACCGGGGATACGCAGTATTTT	CAISGRATGDTQYF
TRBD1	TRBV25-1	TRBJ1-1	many	TGTGCCAGCAAAGGACAGGGGGCATGGGGCACTGAAGCTTTCTTT	CASKGQGAWGTEAFF
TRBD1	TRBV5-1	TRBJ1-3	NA	TGCGCCAGCAGCTTGGGGACAGGTACTGGAAACACCATATATTTT	CASSLGTGTGNTIYF
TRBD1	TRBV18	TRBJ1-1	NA	TGTGCCAGCTCACCAGGGCAGGGGGCAACTGAAGCTTTCTTT	CASSPGQGATEAFF
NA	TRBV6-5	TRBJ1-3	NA	TGTGCCAGCAGTTACGCACCTAGCTCTGGAAACACCATATATTTT	CASSYAPSSGNTIYF
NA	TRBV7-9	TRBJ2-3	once	TGTGCCAGCAGCTTATTTACGGGTACAGATACGCAGTATTTT	CASSLFTGTDTQYF
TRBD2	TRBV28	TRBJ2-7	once	TGTGCCAGCACTAGCGGGACCTACGAGCAGTACTTC	CASTSGTYEQYF
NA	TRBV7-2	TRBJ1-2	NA	TGTGCCAGCAGCTTAGTCTTTCTGGGCTACACCTTC	CASSLVFLGYTF
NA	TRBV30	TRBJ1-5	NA	TGTGCCTGGAGTGGAGGGAAAGGGAATCAGCCCCAGCATTTT	CAWSGGKGNQPQHF
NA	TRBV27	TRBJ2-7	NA	TGTGCCAGCAGACGGTCAGGGTCCTACGAGCAGTACTTC	CASRRSGSYEQYF
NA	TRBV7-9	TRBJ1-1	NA	TGTGCCAGCAGCTTAGTGAGCCAGGGGAATGCTTTCTTT	CASSLVSQGNAFF
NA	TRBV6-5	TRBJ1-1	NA	TGTGCCAGCAGCCCGGACAGACGGAACACTGAAGCTTTCTTT	CASSPDRRNTEAFF
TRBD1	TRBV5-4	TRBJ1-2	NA	TGTGCCAGCAGCTTGGACAGGGGGAACTATGGCTACACCTTC	CASSLDRGNYGYTF
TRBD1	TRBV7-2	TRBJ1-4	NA	TGTGCCAGCAGCTTGACAGGGAATGAAAAACTGTTTTTT	CASSLTGNEKLFF
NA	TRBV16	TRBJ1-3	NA	TGTGCCAGCAGCCCCCGGAGCTCTGGAAACACCATATATTTT	CASSPRSSGNTIYF
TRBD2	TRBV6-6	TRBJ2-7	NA	TGTGCCAGCAGCCCAGGCCAAGCGGGAGCGACCTACGAGCAGTACTTC	CASSPGQAGATYEQYF
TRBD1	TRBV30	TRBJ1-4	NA	TGTGCCTGGAGTAACAGGGGGCAGGGAAAACTGTTTTTT	CAWSNRGQGKLFF
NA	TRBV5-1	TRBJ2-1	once	TGCGCCAGCAGTTTTACCGGGGGCTCCTACAATGAGCAGTTCTTC	CASSFTGGSYNEQFF
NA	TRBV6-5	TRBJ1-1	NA	TGTGCCAGCAGTCGCTACTGGGAGGCTTTCTTT	CASSRYWEAFF
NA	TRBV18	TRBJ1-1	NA	TGTGCCAGCTCACCGACAGGAGACTCGAACACTGAAGCTTTCTTT	CASSPTGDSNTEAFF
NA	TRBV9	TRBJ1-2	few	TGTGCCAGCAGCGCCCCACGGGAAGGCGGTTCTAACTATGGCTACACCTTC	CASSAPREGGSNYGYTF
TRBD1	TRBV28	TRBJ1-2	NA	TGTGCCAGCAGTTCGAACAGGGGGGGAACCTATGGCTACACCTTC	CASSSNRGGTYGYTF
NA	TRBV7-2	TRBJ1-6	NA	TGTGCCAGCAGCTTAGGAGGGATTTATTCACCCCTCCACTTT	CASSLGGIYSPLHF
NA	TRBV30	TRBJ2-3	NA	TGTGCCTGGATTCGGGGAAACACAGATACGCAGTATTTT	CAWIRGNTDTQYF
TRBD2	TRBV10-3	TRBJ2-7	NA	TGTGCCATCACCGGCCCAGAACCGGGACTAGCGGGAGACGAGCAGTACTTC	CAITGPEPGLAGDEQYF
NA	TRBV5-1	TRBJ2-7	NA	TGCGCCAGCAGCTTGGGTCGGGACTTCTACGAGCAGTACTTC	CASSLGRDFYEQYF
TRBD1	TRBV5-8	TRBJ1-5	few	TGTGCCAGCAGCTTGCTTTACGGGACAGGGCGTCAGCCCCAGCATTTT	CASSLLYGTGRQPQHF
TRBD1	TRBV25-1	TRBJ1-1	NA	TGTGCTAGCAGTGAAGACAGGGGGACTATCAACACTGAAGCTTTCTTT	CASSEDRGTINTEAFF
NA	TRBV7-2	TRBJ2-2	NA	TGTGCCAGCAGCTTACAGGGGACGAACACCGGGGAGCTGTTTTTT	CASSLQGTNTGELFF
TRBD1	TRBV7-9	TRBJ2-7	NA	TGTGCCAGCAGTCCCCGTCGGGACAGCTTCTACGAGCAGTACTTC	CASSPRRDSFYEQYF
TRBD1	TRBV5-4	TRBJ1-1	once	TGTGCCAGCAGCCCGATCGACAGGGTGATGAACACTGAAGCTTTCTTT	CASSPIDRVMNTEAFF
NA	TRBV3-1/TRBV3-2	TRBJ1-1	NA	TGTGCCAGCAGCCCAGCGAGGCGCGACACTGAAGCTTTCTTT	CASSPARRDTEAFF